This is a list of T cell receptor beta chains from one sample in a study of cytomegalovirus exposure and HLA in healthy donors. Profiled with immunoSEQ multiplex PCR; TCRdb holds only in-frame clones, not every one. The profile shows about 150,000 clones, 65% to 85% of them singletons. The specimen was PBMCs. The receptors were sampled from a male donor in good health and CMV-seronegative. Both conserved end residues are part of each CDR3. D genes are given only for firm matches. Some rows mark clone size as missing; the rest say once, few, many or name a class of expanded clone.

>-|TRBD1|TRBV6-5|TRBJ2-2
CASSSTGSGPGELFF
TGTGCCAGCAGTTCGACAGGGTCCGGCCCCGGGGAGCTGTTTTTT
>once|TRBD2|TRBV7-7|TRBJ2-5
CASSLQAGGQETQYF
TGTGCTAGCAGCCTACAGGCCGGGGGGCAAGAGACCCAGTACTTC
>-|-|TRBV2|TRBJ2-1
CASSEGVRASSYNEQFF
TGTGCCAGCAGTGAGGGCGTGCGGGCGAGCTCCTACAATGAGCAGTTCTTC
>-|TRBD2|TRBV6-1|TRBJ2-1
CASSEIAGEQNEQFF
TGTGCCAGCAGTGAAATCGCGGGAGAACAGAATGAGCAGTTCTTC
>-|-|TRBV19|TRBJ1-5
CASSTQSNQPQHF
TGTGCCAGTAGTACCCAAAGCAATCAGCCCCAGCATTTT
>-|-|TRBV29-1|TRBJ2-2
CSVFAGTGELFF
TGCAGCGTTTTTGCGGGCACCGGGGAGCTGTTTTTT
>few|-|TRBV30|TRBJ1-5
CAWSPGNNQPQHF
TGTGCCTGGAGTCCCGGGAACAATCAGCCCCAGCATTTT
>-|TRBD1|TRBV7-8|TRBJ2-7
CASSSPGQGVREQYF
TGTGCCAGCAGCTCTCCGGGACAGGGAGTCCGCGAGCAGTACTTC
>-|-|TRBV6-5|TRBJ1-3
CASSYSTSSSGNTIYF
TGTGCCAGCAGTTACTCTACGTCGAGCTCTGGAAACACCATATATTTT
>-|-|TRBV18|TRBJ1-2
CASSPPGGPGYGYTF
TGTGCCAGCTCACCACCGGGGGGGCCCGGCTATGGCTACACCTTC
>-|TRBD1|TRBV6-6|TRBJ1-1
CASSSGGGLPEAFF
TGTGCCAGCAGTTCAGGGGGCGGTCTCCCTGAAGCTTTCTTT
>-|-|TRBV7-8|TRBJ2-1
CASSPLTRNNEQFF
TGTGCCAGCAGCCCACTCACTCGAAACAATGAGCAGTTCTTC
>-|TRBD1|TRBV13|TRBJ2-7
CASSLYRGLEQYF
TGTGCCAGCAGCTTATACAGGGGGCTTGAGCAGTACTTC
>-|TRBD1|TRBV19|TRBJ1-2
CASSGPWTGDGGYTF
TGTGCCAGTAGTGGCCCCTGGACAGGGGATGGCGGCTACACCTTC
>-|TRBD2|TRBV19|TRBJ2-3
CASGTSGSTNTQYF
TGTGCCAGCGGGACTAGCGGGAGTACAAATACGCAGTATTTT
>-|TRBD2|TRBV12-5|TRBJ2-1
CASGLPSGEQFF
TGTGCTAGTGGTTTGCCTAGCGGCGAGCAGTTCTTC
>-|TRBD1|TRBV7-9|TRBJ2-7
CATRGQGVYEQYF
TGTGCCACCCGGGGACAGGGAGTCTACGAGCAGTACTTC
>-|-|TRBV7-2|TRBJ2-2
CASSQDTGELFF
TGTGCCAGCAGCCAGGACACCGGGGAGCTGTTTTTT
>once|-|TRBV7-9|TRBJ1-5
CSSSLWRGAQHF
TGTTCCAGCAGCTTATGGCGGGGGGCACAGCATTTT
>-|TRBD1|TRBV6-5|TRBJ1-1
CASSYRGQGEAFF
TGTGCCAGCAGTTACCGCGGACAGGGTGAAGCTTTCTTT
>-|TRBD2|TRBV5-1|TRBJ2-2
CASSPGLAGTGELFF
TGCGCCAGCAGCCCTGGACTAGCAGGCACCGGGGAGCTGTTTTTT
>-|TRBD1|TRBV18|TRBJ1-5
CASSPIADRASNQPQHF
TGTGCCAGCTCACCCATCGCAGACAGGGCCTCGAATCAGCCCCAGCATTTT
>-|-|TRBV7-2|TRBJ2-7
CASSLVGGESSYEQYF
TGTGCCAGCAGCTTAGTGGGGGGAGAAAGCTCCTACGAGCAGTACTTC
>-|-|TRBV9|TRBJ1-5
CASSVDDRLSEPQHF
TGTGCCAGCAGCGTTGACGACAGGCTTAGCGAGCCCCAGCATTTT
>once|-|TRBV4-3|TRBJ2-3
CASTSTERDTQYF
TGCGCCAGCACCTCAACGGAGAGGGATACGCAGTATTTT
>-|-|TRBV30|TRBJ2-1
CAWSGDKSSYNEQFF
TGTGCCTGGAGTGGGGACAAGAGCTCCTACAATGAGCAGTTCTTC
>-|TRBD1|TRBV5-1|TRBJ2-5
CASTLNPGGKETQYF
TGCGCCAGCACACTCAACCCAGGGGGTAAAGAGACCCAGTACTTC